This T cell receptor beta chain was documented in a study of CD8+CD57+ T cells in acquired aplastic anemia (dated by TCRdb to between 2018 and 2020). The study in broad terms: On average, sorted CD4+ and CD8+ cells yielded roughly 3.4 ug of extracted DNA, with a range of about 0.17 to 27.4 ug. Healthy donor samples averaged approximately 10 million reads for CD4+ and 11 million to 12 million for CD8+ cells.

Details on this clonotype: There is no known antigen for this receptor. Base qualities are missing; no much larger clone stands one base away.

The germline V gene provides CDR1 SQVTM and CDR2 ANQGSEA. The germline V end is reduced by 4 bases and the J end by 5 bases; junction bases left unmatched: 7. The CDR3 spans 13 residues, from the cysteine through the phenylalanine. The entry retains the CDR3 DNA only, 39 bases that are in frame from base 1. The study deep-sequenced TCR repertoires of sorted CD4+ and CD8+ blood T cells from severe aplastic anemia patients and healthy subjects. Ficoll-Paque density gradient centrifugation was used to isolate peripheral blood mononuclear cells. Before DNA extraction, CD4+ and CD8+ T cells were sorted by FACS or by magnetic beads. Results and caveats for the whole study, not just this receptor: Patients and healthy controls showed no significant difference in CD8+ Simpson's diversity (P=0.060). About 30 CD8+ CDR3 sequences were found to be shared between patients and controls, but these sequences appeared to be highly expressed in patients and within the immunodominant clones of the patients.

TCR beta VDJ combination and CDR3 sequence profiling used genomic DNA as the template. An Illumina HiSeq 2000 was the platform used for TCR repertoire sequencing. As for how the authors treated the data: Repertoires were assessed using TRBV/TRBJ rearrangement plots, CDR3 size and DJ length profiles, and Simpson's diversity index. The most abundant DNA sequence in the deep sequencing data was defined as the immunodominant clone. CDR3 amino acid sequences were screened for sharing across subjects and were compared with published repertoires and the VDJdb database. TCRdb redid the processing of the public reads, applying fastp at Q25 and MiXCR, and retained in-frame beta chains. CDR3 protein duplicates are merged, each entry listing the most common genes and DNA. V and J calls and clone size were set by TCRdb, not the authors. The table for this sample lists roughly 80,000 distinct CDR3 sequences; approximately 46% of them were counted only once. The ten largest clones capture 65% to 70% of the sample.

The V gene is TRBV29-1 and the J gene is TRBJ2-7; 8 central bases correspond to TRBD1. The origin of this receptor is a human donor in good health, serving as a control. Source material: sorted CD4+, CD8+, or CD8+CD57+ T cells (not recorded which) from PBMCs. The DNA is as follows: TGCAGCGTTGGCACAGGGGGTCTAAACGAGCAGTACTTC. The encoded protein is CSVGTGGLNEQYF.